Listed below are T cell receptor beta chains from one sample, sequenced in a study of CD8+ T cells in alopecia areata. Sequencing was performed with immunoSEQ multiplex PCR; in TCRdb, only in-frame clones are kept and a portion is missing. The sample includes 130,000 or so clones, more than 85% of them seen just once. The source was CD8+ T cells sorted from blood, collected at week 4, from a patient treated with tofacitinib. The receptors derive from a human donor with alopecia areata. CDR3s include the opening cysteine and the closing phenylalanine or tryptophan. The order of the fields is V gene, clone size, CDR3 protein. Not all rows give a size; the values are once, few, many and, for expanded clones, a class.

>TRBV2|NA
CASSPPPYEQYF
>TRBV29-1|NA
CSVGGWTGASYEQYF
>TRBV27|NA
CASSLSRDPIYNEQFF
>TRBV15|NA
CATSSRGGGQPQHF
>TRBV29-1|NA
CSVPGQGLQETQYF
>TRBV5-6|NA
CASSRTGGTTDTQYF
>TRBV27|NA
CASSLDGSGTSTDTQYF
>TRBV7-8|few
CASSSDPEAFF
>TRBV23-1|NA
CASSHPRDRVYNQPQHF
>TRBV19|NA
CASSINGAYNEQFF
>TRBV15|NA
CATSRDMVAGSYF
>TRBV10-3|once
CAISESGDAYEQYF
>TRBV5-4|NA
CASSFDSGAGNEQFF
>TRBV14|NA
CASSQGSQADNEQFF
>TRBV11-2|NA
CASSVGTTAGGLRDEQFF
>TRBV9|NA
CASSPSGTPTNEQFF
>TRBV7-9|once
CASLATGAPNEQYF
>TRBV27|NA
CASSFYNEQFF
>TRBV19|NA
CASSLTYGRFSSWEPQHF
>TRBV5-4|NA
CASTDRSSGQETQYF
>TRBV9|NA
CASSAGGTLHF
>TRBV6-5|few
CASSLGQGIQEQFF
>TRBV13|NA
CASSSSERGQKLFF
>TRBV29-1|NA
CSVVGGERDFYEQYF
>TRBV7-9|NA
CASSFGEQDGYTF
>TRBV7-9|NA
CASSLYRDGYTF
>TRBV19|NA
CASSIGQKEAFF
>TRBV29-1|NA
CSVPTWTSGTPTDTQYF
>TRBV4-1|NA
CASSQVEGDRQFF
>TRBV5-1|NA
CASSEGTGTSFEQYF
>TRBV13|NA
CASSLVSGGQNTEAFF
>TRBV7-9|once
CASSPPQAGWETQYF
>TRBV7-9|once
CASSLSSRNIQYF
>TRBV12-5|NA
CASGPTQGLAKNIQYF
>TRBV9|NA
CASSVGGGWQFF
>TRBV5-1|NA
CASSSEDRELFF
>TRBV27|NA
CASIVSGEQYF
>TRBV7-9|NA
CASSGERPEQYF
>TRBV30|few
CAWSVGNEQFF
>TRBV30|NA
CAWIGISGNEQFF
>TRBV29-1|few
CSVRTGDNEQFF
>TRBV5-4|NA
CASSFYTGELFF
>TRBV10-3|NA
CAISESLGQREDTQYF
>TRBV6-5|NA
CASSYSGLSGTEAFF
>TRBV27|NA
CASGSGTEAFF